Listed below are T cell receptor beta chains from one sample, sequenced in a study of blood T cell repertoires in COVID-19. The data were produced by immunoSEQ multiplex PCR, yet TCRdb's version contains in-frame clones alone and is incomplete. The table has some 60,000 clones, approximately 83% seen once. Sequencing was performed on peripheral blood. These receptors were taken from a man aged 50 or older with COVID-19, enrolled during active disease. CDR3s include the opening cysteine and the closing phenylalanine or tryptophan. D genes are given only for firm matches.

CDR3aa | CDR3nt | d_gene | j_gene | v_gene
CASSVSAGGSGDTQYF | TGTGCCAGCAGCGTCTCAGCGGGAGGGTCTGGGGATACGCAGTATTTT | TRBD2 | TRBJ2-3 | TRBV9
CASSNVGGTKPMQYF | TGTGCCAGCAGCAACGTCGGAGGTACAAAGCCCATGCAGTACTTC | - | TRBJ2-7 | TRBV5-4
CASSLVAGNQPQHF | TGTGCCAGCAGCTTGGTGGCAGGCAATCAGCCCCAGCATTTT | - | TRBJ1-5 | TRBV5-6
CASSHADRDSNQPQHF | TGTGCCAGCAGCCACGCGGACAGGGATAGCAATCAGCCCCAGCATTTT | TRBD1 | TRBJ1-5 | TRBV4-2
CASSVSSYEQYF | TGTGCCAGCAGTGTTAGCTCCTACGAGCAGTACTTC | - | TRBJ2-7 | TRBV2
CASSSGRANGELFF | TGTGCCAGCAGCTCCGGGAGGGCCAACGGGGAGCTGTTTTTT | TRBD2 | TRBJ2-2 | TRBV7-3
CASSINRGAFF | TGTGCCAGCAGTATTAACAGGGGAGCTTTCTTT | TRBD1 | TRBJ1-1 | TRBV28
CAWSVGWAGTEAFF | TGTGCCTGGAGTGTTGGATGGGCGGGCACTGAAGCTTTCTTT | - | TRBJ1-1 | TRBV30
CASRPTEMIGELFF | TGTGCCAGTAGGCCGACAGAAATGATCGGGGAGCTGTTTTTT | - | TRBJ2-2 | TRBV19
CASSAGTTNEQFF | TGTGCCAGCAGTGCCGGGACTACCAATGAGCAGTTCTTC | TRBD2 | TRBJ2-1 | TRBV27